This T cell receptor (beta chain) was recorded in a study of cytomegalovirus exposure and HLA in healthy donors. Study in general: In an earlier analysis, almost 120 million unique TCR beta sequences were found from 150 million to 200 million T cells. Among the 300 to 400 donors who were genotyped, 70% to 90% fell in the genetic ancestry cluster that is associated with self-reported Caucasian donors.

Study observations and caveats: Judged likely to be a sequencing artifact was a cluster of highly shared sequence variants.

PCR primers comprised 60 Vbeta and 13 Jbeta primers. Libraries were prepared by immunoSEQ multiplex PCR; TCRdb keeps only in-frame clonotypes and omits some of them. The sample contains tens of thousands of clones, roughly 76% of which appear only once. Note on this clone: Antigen unknown.

CDR1 and CDR2 (germline): MNHNY, SVGAGI (reference sequence). CDR3 size: 12 residues. The germline V and J ends were trimmed by 6 bases and 4 bases, with 9 bases remaining between them. This receptor was taken from a man aged 18 to 30 in good health and CMV-seronegative. Material for sequencing was PBMCs. The chain combines TRBV6-6 with TRBJ2-5; D is unresolved. CDR3 loop: CASSSAAETQYF. The DNA of the CDR3 is TGTGCCAGCAGCTCGGCGGCAGAGACCCAGTACTTC.